The 8 T cell receptor beta chains presented below share a single source sample, sequenced in a study of Graves' ophthalmopathy and Graves' hyperthyroidism. Transcripts of RNA were the source for amplifying TCR beta CDR3 regions. Second-round multiplex PCR came after first-round RT-PCR with HTBI primers. From the multiplex PCR reads, TCRdb called clonotypes with MiXCR, one entry per CDR3 protein. The repertoire consists of about 740,000 distinct CDR3 sequences, with about 44% occurring once and the leading ten covering approximately 46%. Sample: peripheral blood. These receptor sequences come from an adult man with Graves' ophthalmopathy.

The chain employs TRBV10-3 and TRBJ1-4; 11 bases are shared with TRBD1. Trimming cost V 5 bases and J 4 bases; bases outside gene matches: 9. This CDR3 has 17 residues. Germline CDR1 is ENHRY and CDR2 is SYGVKD. CDR3 DNA sequence: TGTGCCATCAGTCTTACGGGACAGGGGGGTTTTAATGAAAAACTGTTTTTT. Amino acid sequence: CAISLTGQGGFNEKLFF.

In this sample, this clonotype turned up many times. The chain has TRBV29-1 and TRBJ1-2; 9 bases match TRBD1. The junction had 4 bases not matched to a gene; V was cut back by 3 bases and J by 5 bases. CDR1 is SQVTM, CDR2 ANQGSEA, per germline. The CDR3 loop spans 13 amino acids. CDR3 region: CSVEDRGGYGYTF. The DNA of the CDR3 is TGCAGCGTTGAGGACAGGGGCGGGTATGGCTACACCTTC.

This clonotype came up a few times. The chain joins TRBV28 to TRBJ2-5; D may be TRBD1 (6 bases). Germline V lookup: CDR1 MDHEN, CDR2 SYDVKM. This CDR3 has 14 amino acids. Trimming stripped 6 bases from V and 5 bases from J, with 16 bases between. In nucleotides, the CDR3 is TGTGCCAGCAGCTATGGACAGATAGTGGAGACCCAGTACTTC. Amino acids: CASSYGQIVETQYF.

In this sample, this clonotype turned up once. The chain has TRBV7-2 and TRBJ1-6; perhaps TRBD1 as D (6 bases). Per the germline V gene, CDR1 is SGHTA and CDR2 is FQGNSA. The CDR3 contains 16 residues. The V end lost 1 base, the J end lost 9 bases, and 16 bases lay between the germline ends. The CDR3 DNA sequence: TGTGCCAGCAGCTTAGTGGGGAGCAGGGGTCGTTCACCCCTCCACTTT. Its translation is CASSLVGSRGRSPLHF.

As for this clonotype: Relative to the germline gene, one junction end is altered; a read error may explain this. The chain combines TRBV2 with TRBJ1-3; 7 bases map to TRBD1. The germline V gene has CDR1 SNHLY and CDR2 FYNNEI. This CDR3 is built from 13 residues. The CDR3 here is CASSARQGSTIYF. CDR3 nucleotides: TGTGCCAGCAGCGCGAGACAGGGAAGCACCATATATTTT.

The chain couples TRBV11-2 to TRBJ2-6; D gene unclear. There are 18 residues in the CDR3. Germline V gives CDR1 SGHAT, CDR2 FQNNGV. Trimming removed 3 bases from V and 0 bases from J, with 15 bases in between. The CDR3 DNA follows: TGTGCCAGCAGCTTGTTAGTACGGTCGAGCTCTGGGGCCAACGTCCTGACTTTC. Translation: CASSLLVRSSSGANVLTF.

Remarks on this clonotype: A read error may account for a junction end that differs from germline. V is TRBV24-1 and J is TRBJ1-2; D is unresolved. The length of the CDR3 is 16 residues. The germline V gene encodes CDR1 KGHDR and CDR2 SFDVKD. The CDR3 loop reads CAASEGNRTTNYGYTF. The CDR3 DNA reads TGTGCCGCCAGTGAGGGAAACAGAACTACTAACTATGGCTACACCTTC.

The rearrangement uses TRBV7-2 and TRBJ2-7, with no clear D. Germline CDR1 and CDR2: SGHTA and FQGNSA. V lost 5 bases and J lost 7, with 15 bases in between. This CDR3 spans 13 amino acids. CDR3: CASSPRSGGEQYF. The CDR3 DNA reads TGTGCCAGCAGCCCCAGGTCGGGTGGAGAGCAGTACTTC.